The 14 T cell receptor beta chains reported below all come from one sample, sequenced in a study of human thymus T cells. Profiling relied on immunoSEQ multiplex PCR, and the TCRdb table lists in-frame clones only, not all of them. Seen here are about 78,000 clones, about 96% observed once, and the top ten hold 0.031%. Corrective cardiac operations yielded the resected thymus tissue. Input material: thymus tissue. These receptors were taken from a boy under two years old with a congenital heart defect but otherwise immunologically healthy.

The chain carries TRBV19 and TRBJ2-2, with D possibly TRBD2 on 6 matching bases. This CDR3 is 15 amino acids long. Germline CDR1 LNHDA, CDR2 SQIVND (reference sequence). Trimming took 4 bases from V and 5 from J, leaving 14 bases between them. CDR3 protein: CASSTGRRGTGELFF. The CDR3 DNA follows: TGTGCCAGTAGTACAGGAAGGAGGGGAACCGGGGAGCTGTTTTTT.

The chain combines TRBV5-6 with TRBJ2-2; possibly TRBD1 for D (5 bases). Deletions cut 3 bases from V and 6 bases from J, with 12 bases between. This CDR3 has 14 residues. Germline V lookup: CDR1 SGHDT, CDR2 YYEEEE. The CDR3 reads CASSSLPQAGELFF. DNA of the CDR3: TGTGCCAGCAGCTCTTTACCACAGGCCGGGGAGCTGTTTTTT. The full variable domain, rest sourced from reference TRBV5-6 and TRBJ2-2, is DAGVTQSPTHLIKTRGQQVTLRCSPKSGHDTVSWYQQALGQGPQFIFQYYEEEERQRGNFPDRFSGHQFPNYSSELNVNALLLGDSALYLCASSSLPQAGELFFGEGSRLTVL.

The rearrangement links TRBV5-1 to TRBJ2-5, with 13 bases aligning to TRBD2. The CDR3 has 17 residues. Germline lookup yields CDR1 SGHRS and CDR2 YFSETQ. The V and J ends lost 5 bases and 4 bases, in that order; junction bases with no gene match: 11. The CDR3 DNA follows: TGCGCCAGCAGGCCACTAGCGGGGGGGCCAACGGGAGAGACCCAGTACTTC. Its protein is CASRPLAGGPTGETQYF.

This clone was seen a single time. The chain is built from TRBV12-2 and TRBJ2-4; the table's D call TRBD1 went unverified against the DNA. TRBV12-2 is a documented pseudogene. The CDR3 runs to 19 residues. CDR3 sequence (DNA): TGTGCAAGTCGCTTATCTGGGACAGGGACTCCCTTAGCCAAAAACATTCAGTACTTC. This translates into CASRLSGTGTPLAKNIQYF.

DNA of the CDR3: TGTGCCAGCAGTGAGCGGGGGCCAAACACAGATACGCAGTATTTT. Amino acids: CASSERGPNTDTQYF. The chain uses TRBV6-1 and TRBJ2-3, with TRBD2 as a possible D gene (7 bases). CDR1 MNHNS and CDR2 SASEGT come from the germline V gene. The CDR3 loop spans 15 amino acids. V was trimmed by 3 bases and J by 2 bases, leaving 12 bases between them.

The J gene is TRBJ2-2, the V gene TRBV6-5; D is possibly TRBD1 (6 bases). With 5 bases removed from V and 5 bases from J, the gap between germline ends came to 6 bases. Germline V gene lookup returns CDR1 MNHEY and CDR2 SVGAGI. The CDR3 has 12 amino acids. CDR3 region: CASSQGTGELFF. In DNA, the CDR3 is TGTGCCAGCAGTCAGGGGACCGGGGAGCTGTTTTTT.

This chain joins TRBV28 and TRBJ1-4; D may be TRBD1 (6 bases). Trimming removed 2 bases from V and 7 bases from J, with 14 bases in between. Germline lookup yields CDR1 MDHEN and CDR2 SYDVKM. The CDR3 loop spans 15 amino acids. CDR3 DNA: TGTGCCAGCAGTTTAGATCTGGGGGCGAGTGAAAAACTGTTTTTT. This gives the protein CASSLDLGASEKLFF.

This sequence joins TRBV5-6 and TRBJ2-7; 10 nucleotides line up with TRBD1. V dropped 4 bases and J dropped 0; count of bases not matched to a gene: 7. The germline CDR1 and CDR2 sequences are SGHDT and YYEEEE. The CDR3 extends over 16 amino acids. The CDR3 sequence: CASSHFWTGGSYEQYF. The CDR3 nucleotides are TGTGCCAGCAGCCACTTCTGGACAGGGGGCTCCTACGAGCAGTACTTC. The full variable domain, with the rest looked up from reference TRBV5-6 and TRBJ2-7, is DAGVTQSPTHLIKTRGQQVTLRCSPKSGHDTVSWYQQALGQGPQFIFQYYEEEERQRGNFPDRFSGHQFPNYSSELNVNALLLGDSALYLCASSHFWTGGSYEQYFGPGTRLTVT.

The CDR3 DNA is TGTGCCAGCAGCCCTTTTCTTGGGGACAATAGGTTTGAAGTAAACAACACCATATATTTT. The encoded protein is CASSPFLGDNRFEVNNTIYF. The V gene is TRBV28, the J gene TRBJ1-3; possibly TRBD1 for D (6 bases). The germline V gene has CDR1 MDHEN and CDR2 SYDVKM. The CDR3 consists of 20 residues. V shed 6 bases and J shed 7 bases, with 34 bases lying between them.

The J gene is TRBJ2-7, the V gene TRBV27, with D possibly being TRBD1 (5 bases). The length of the CDR3 is 14 residues. Germline V gives CDR1 MNHEY, CDR2 SMNVEV (reference sequence). The V and J ends lost 2 bases and 6 bases respectively, with 14 bases between them. CDR3 nucleotides: TGTGCCAGCAGTTTAATAGATAGTCAGGGCGAGCAGTACTTC. Translating gives CASSLIDSQGEQYF.

CDR3 DNA sequence: TGTGCCAGCAGTGAAGACCGCAGGGAAGGCCCCTACGAGCAGTACTTC. Translated: CASSEDRREGPYEQYF. The V call is TRBV6-1, the J call TRBJ2-7, with D perhaps matching TRBD1 (5 bases). The CDR3 runs to 16 residues. The germline V gene has CDR1 MNHNS and CDR2 SASEGT. Deletions cut 1 base from V and 2 bases from J, with 15 bases between.

This chain uses TRBV4-1 with TRBJ1-6; D gene uncertain. Germline loops: CDR1 MGHRA, CDR2 YSYEKL. The CDR3 is made up of 14 amino acids. V lost 0 bases to trimming and J lost 14 bases, with 14 bases between them. Here the CDR3 reads CASSQEEYGEALHF. In DNA form, the CDR3 reads TGCGCCAGCAGCCAAGAAGAATACGGGGAGGCCCTCCACTTT.

The J gene is TRBJ2-1, the V gene TRBV7-9, with D maybe TRBD2 (6 bases). The V gene lost 2 bases and the J gene lost 1 base, with 15 bases spanning the gap. CDR1 is SEHNR, CDR2 FQNEAQ, per germline (reference sequence). This CDR3 is 17 amino acids long. The CDR3 loop reads CASSLKLGRGSYNEQFF. CDR3 nucleotides: TGTGCCAGCAGCTTAAAGTTGGGCCGGGGGTCCTACAATGAGCAGTTCTTC. The entire variable domain, with the rest obtained from reference TRBV7-9 and TRBJ2-1, is as follows: DTGVSQNPRHKITKRGQNVTFRCDPISEHNRLYWYRQTLGQGPEFLTYFQNEAQLEKSRLLSDRFSAERPKGSFSTLEIQRTEQGDSAMYLCASSLKLGRGSYNEQFFGPGTRLTVL.

This chain uses TRBV5-4 with TRBJ1-2; D might be TRBD1 (5 bases). Germline V lookup: CDR1 SGHNT, CDR2 YYREEE (reference sequence). V was cut by 4 bases and J by 2 bases, with 15 bases left in between. This CDR3 region has 15 residues. The CDR3 nucleotides are TGTGCCAGCAGCCTGGTTCAACAGGTCAACTATGGCTACACCTTC. Its translation is CASSLVQQVNYGYTF. Full variable domain (rest looked up from reference TRBV5-4 and TRBJ1-2): ETGVTQSPTHLIKTRGQQVTLRCSSQSGHNTVSWYQQALGQGPQFIFQYYREEENGRGNFPPRFSGLQFPNYSSELNVNALELDDSALYLCASSLVQQVNYGYTFGSGTRLTVV.